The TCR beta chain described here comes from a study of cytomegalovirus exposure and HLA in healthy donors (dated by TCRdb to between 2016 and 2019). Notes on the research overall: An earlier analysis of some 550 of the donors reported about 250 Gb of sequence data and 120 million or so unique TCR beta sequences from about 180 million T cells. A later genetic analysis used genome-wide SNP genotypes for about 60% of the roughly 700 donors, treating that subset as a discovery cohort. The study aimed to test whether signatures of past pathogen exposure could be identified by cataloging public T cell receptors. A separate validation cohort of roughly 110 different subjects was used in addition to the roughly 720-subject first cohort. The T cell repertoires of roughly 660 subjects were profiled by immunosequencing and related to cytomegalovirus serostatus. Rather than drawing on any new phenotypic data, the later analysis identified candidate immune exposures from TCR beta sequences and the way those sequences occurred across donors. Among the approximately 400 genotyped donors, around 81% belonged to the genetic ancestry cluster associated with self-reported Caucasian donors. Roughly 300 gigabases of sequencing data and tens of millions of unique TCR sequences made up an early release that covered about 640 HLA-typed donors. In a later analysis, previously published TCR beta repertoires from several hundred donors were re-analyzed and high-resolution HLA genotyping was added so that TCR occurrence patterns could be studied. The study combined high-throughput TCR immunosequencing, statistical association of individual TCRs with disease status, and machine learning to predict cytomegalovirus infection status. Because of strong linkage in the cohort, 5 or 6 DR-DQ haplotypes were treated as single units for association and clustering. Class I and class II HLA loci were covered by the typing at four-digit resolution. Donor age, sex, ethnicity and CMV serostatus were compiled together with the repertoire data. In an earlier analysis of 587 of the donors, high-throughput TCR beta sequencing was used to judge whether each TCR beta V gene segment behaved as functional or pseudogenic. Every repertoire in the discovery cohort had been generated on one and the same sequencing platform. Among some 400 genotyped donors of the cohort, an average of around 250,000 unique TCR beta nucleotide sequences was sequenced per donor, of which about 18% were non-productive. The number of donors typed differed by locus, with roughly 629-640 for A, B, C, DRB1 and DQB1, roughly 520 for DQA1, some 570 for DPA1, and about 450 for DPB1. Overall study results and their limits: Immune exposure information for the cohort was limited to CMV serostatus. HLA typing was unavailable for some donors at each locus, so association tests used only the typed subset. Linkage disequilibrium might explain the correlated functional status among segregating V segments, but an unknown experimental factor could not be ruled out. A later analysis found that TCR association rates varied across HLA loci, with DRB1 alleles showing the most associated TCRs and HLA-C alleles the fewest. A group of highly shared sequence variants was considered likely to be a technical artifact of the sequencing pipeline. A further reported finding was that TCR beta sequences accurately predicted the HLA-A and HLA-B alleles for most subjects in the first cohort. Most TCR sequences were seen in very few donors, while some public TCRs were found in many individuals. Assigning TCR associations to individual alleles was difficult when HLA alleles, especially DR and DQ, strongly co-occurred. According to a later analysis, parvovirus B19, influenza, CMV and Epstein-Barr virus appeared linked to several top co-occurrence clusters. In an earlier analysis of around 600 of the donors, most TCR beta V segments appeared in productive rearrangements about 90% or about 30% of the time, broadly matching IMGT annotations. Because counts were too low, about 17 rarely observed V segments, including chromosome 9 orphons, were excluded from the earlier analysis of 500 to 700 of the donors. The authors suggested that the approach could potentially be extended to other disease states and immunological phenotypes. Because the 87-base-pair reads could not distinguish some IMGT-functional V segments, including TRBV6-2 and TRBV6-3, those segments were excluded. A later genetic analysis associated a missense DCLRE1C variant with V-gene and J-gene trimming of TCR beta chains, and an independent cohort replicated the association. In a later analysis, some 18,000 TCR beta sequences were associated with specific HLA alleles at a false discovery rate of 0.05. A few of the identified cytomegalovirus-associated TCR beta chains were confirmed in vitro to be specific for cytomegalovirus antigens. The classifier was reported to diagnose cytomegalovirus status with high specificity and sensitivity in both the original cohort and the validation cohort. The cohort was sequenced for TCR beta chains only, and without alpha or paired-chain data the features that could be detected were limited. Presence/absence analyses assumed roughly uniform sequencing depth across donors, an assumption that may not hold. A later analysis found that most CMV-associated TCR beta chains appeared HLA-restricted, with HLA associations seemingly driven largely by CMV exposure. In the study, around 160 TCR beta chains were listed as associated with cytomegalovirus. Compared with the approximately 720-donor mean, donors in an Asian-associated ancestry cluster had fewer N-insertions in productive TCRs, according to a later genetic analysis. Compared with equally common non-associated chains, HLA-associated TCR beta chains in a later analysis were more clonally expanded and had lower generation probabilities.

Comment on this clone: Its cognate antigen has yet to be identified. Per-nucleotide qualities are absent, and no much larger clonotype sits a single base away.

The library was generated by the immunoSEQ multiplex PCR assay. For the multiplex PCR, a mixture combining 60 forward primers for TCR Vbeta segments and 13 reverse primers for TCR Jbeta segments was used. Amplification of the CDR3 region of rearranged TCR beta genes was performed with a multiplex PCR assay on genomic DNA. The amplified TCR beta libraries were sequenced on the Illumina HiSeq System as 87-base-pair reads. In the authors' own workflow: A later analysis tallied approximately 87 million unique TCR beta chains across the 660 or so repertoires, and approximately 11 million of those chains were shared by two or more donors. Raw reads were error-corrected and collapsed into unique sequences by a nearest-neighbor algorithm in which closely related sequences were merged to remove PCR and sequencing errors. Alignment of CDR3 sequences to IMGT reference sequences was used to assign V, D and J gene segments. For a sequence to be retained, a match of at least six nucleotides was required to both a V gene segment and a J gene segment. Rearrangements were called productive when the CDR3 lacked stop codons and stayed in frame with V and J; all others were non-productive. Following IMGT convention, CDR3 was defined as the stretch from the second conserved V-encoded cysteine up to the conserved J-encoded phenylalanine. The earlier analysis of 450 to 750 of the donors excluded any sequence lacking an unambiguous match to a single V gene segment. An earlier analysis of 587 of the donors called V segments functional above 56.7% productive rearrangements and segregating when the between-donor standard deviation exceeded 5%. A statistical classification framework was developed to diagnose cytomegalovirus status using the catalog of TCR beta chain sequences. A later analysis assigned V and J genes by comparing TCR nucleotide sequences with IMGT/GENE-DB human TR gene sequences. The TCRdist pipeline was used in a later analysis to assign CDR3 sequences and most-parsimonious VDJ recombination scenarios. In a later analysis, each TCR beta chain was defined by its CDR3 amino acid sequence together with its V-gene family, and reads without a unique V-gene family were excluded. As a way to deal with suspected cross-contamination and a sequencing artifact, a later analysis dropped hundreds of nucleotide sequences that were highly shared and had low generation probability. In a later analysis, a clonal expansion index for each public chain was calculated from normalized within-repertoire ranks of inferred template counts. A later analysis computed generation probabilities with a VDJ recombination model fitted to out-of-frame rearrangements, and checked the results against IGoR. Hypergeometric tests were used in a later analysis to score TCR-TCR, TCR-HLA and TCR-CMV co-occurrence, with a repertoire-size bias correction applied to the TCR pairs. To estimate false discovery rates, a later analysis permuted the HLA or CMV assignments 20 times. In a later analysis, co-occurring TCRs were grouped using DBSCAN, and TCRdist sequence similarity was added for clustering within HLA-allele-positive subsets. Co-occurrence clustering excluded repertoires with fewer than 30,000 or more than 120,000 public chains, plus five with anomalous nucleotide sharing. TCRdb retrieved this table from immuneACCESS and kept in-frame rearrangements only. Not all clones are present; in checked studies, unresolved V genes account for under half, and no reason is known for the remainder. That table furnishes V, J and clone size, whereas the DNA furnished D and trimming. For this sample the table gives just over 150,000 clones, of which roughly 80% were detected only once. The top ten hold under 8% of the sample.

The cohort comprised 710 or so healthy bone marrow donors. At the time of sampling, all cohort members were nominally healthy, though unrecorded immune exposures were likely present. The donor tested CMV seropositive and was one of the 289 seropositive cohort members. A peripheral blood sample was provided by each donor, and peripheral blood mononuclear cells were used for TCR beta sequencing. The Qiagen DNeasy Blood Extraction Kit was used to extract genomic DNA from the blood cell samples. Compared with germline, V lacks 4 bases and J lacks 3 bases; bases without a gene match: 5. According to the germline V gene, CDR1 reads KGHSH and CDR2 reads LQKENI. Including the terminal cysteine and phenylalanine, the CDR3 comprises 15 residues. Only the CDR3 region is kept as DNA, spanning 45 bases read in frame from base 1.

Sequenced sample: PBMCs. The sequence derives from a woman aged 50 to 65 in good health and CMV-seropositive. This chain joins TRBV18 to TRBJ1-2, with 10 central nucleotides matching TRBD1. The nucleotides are TGTGCCAGCTCACGACGGACAGGGGGGGACTATGGCTACACCTTC. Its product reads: CASSRRTGGDYGYTF.